These T cell receptor beta chains were read from a single sample in a study of identical twins. MiXCR was run by TCRdb on the 5' RACE reads, yielding one entry per CDR3 protein. The data contain approximately 300,000 distinct CDR3 sequences, 9.5% of them singletons. These data were also filed under a second study, of yellow fever vaccine responses in identical twins.

Sequenced sample: CD8+ T cells sorted from blood. All receptors derive from a woman younger than 35 in good health. The CDR3 runs from the conserved cysteine through the conserved F or W. Some rows mark clone size as missing; the rest say once, few, many or name a class of expanded clone.

TRBV20-1 many CSGRPLNMGILNEQFF
TRBV29-1 many CSVTPGLAIQETQYF
TRBV6-2/TRBV6-3 many CASSWNPYEQYF
TRBV15 NA CATSTLTSGRSHEQYF
TRBV7-8 few CASSTYDLHTDTQYF
TRBV2 NA CASSEFLYNEQFF
TRBV6-5 NA CASSYQRGLYNEQFF
TRBV29-1 many CSVGGSGATYEQYF
TRBV5-1 few CASPVGGNEQFF
TRBV2 many CASSEARGGYGYTF
TRBV7-9 once CASSSNDAGSTDTQYF
TRBV4-1 few CASSLHRGDNYGYTF
TRBV2 NA CAIRRGLAGGPNYNEQFF
TRBV12-5 few CASGPGQGIQPQHF